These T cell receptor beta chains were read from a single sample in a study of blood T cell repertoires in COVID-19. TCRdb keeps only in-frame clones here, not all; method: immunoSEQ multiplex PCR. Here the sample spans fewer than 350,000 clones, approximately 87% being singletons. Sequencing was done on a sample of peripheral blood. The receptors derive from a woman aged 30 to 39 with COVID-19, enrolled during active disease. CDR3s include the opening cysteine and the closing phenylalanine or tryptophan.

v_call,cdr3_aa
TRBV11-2,CASSLAGQWAYGGYTF
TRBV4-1,CASSQDWPARDTIYF
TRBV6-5,CASSTGGTPKGEQYF
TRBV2,CASSDPGYGYTF
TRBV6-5,CASRGTGPYEQYF
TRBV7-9,CASSLVRQLNYGYTF
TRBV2,CASKLDSLNYGYTF
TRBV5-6,CASSLRPVAGGRGKQYF
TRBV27,CASSFLPTGTSGGNEQFF
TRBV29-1,CSVHRSVEAFF
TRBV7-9,CASSLSLSETQYF
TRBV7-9,CASSLSRGWADTQYF
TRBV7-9,CASSISGGQGEQFF
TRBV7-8,CASRAGVHTEAFF
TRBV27,CAPPLAFF
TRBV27,CASSLLLGRGNSPLHF
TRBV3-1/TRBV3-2,CASSHLGTSRLMNSYEQYF
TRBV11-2,CASSLGGYSYEQYF
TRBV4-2,CASSPIEKYQETQYF
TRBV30,CAWSGGGSGYEQYF
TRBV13,CASKSQASNTEAFF
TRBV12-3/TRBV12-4,CASKEGPGELFF
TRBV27,CASSWDRGNEQYF
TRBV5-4,CASSGRGQGLGETQYF
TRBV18,CASSPPRGENEQFF
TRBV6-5,CASSYSAVARGQPQHF
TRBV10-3,CAITSPTEAYGYTF
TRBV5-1,CASSLGLAREQFF
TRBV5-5,CASSLGDRGRPLHF
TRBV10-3,CAISDRQGGRAEQYF